Sequencing of this T cell receptor beta chain was carried out in a study of blood T cell repertoires in COVID-19. Looking at the study overall: There were acute and convalescent COVID-19 samples, and they came from the United States, Italy and Spain.

Recovery among Cohort 3 donors was established by two negative PCRs, clearance, or symptom resolution. The junction had 14 bases not matched to a gene; V was cut back by 4 bases and J by 11 bases. The germline CDR1 and CDR2 sequences are LNHDA and SQIVND (reference sequence). The CDR3 has 16 residues. Per the original data handling: Amplification of reference gene primers provided the estimated nucleated cell counts. TCRdb keeps only in-frame clones here, not all; method: immunoSEQ multiplex PCR. The V and J calls and clone size come from that table; D and trimming were worked out from the DNA. The table records a few hundred thousand clones, about 90% of them present only once.

This chain joins TRBV19 and TRBJ1-6; 7 positions match TRBD1. Sample: PBMCs or T cells enriched from blood (not recorded which). This sequence was found in a woman aged 30 to 39 who had recovered from COVID-19. CDR3 coding DNA: TGTGCCAGTAGTAGCTCATTTCGGACAGGAATAACACCCCTCCACTTT. It translates to CASSSSFRTGITPLHF.